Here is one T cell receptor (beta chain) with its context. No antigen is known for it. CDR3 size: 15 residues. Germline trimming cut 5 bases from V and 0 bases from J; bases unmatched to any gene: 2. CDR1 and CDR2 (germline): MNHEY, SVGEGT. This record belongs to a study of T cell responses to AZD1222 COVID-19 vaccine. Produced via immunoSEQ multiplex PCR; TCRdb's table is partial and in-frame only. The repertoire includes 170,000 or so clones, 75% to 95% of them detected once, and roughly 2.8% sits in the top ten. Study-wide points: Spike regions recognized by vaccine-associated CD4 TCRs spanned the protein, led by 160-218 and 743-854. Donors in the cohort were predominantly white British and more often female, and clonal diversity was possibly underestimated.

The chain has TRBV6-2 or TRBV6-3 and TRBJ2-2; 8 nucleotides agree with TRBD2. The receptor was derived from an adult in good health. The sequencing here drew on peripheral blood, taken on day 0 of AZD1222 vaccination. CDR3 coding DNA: TGTGCCAGCAGTCGGCGGGGGGCGAACACCGGGGAGCTGTTTTTT. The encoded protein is CASSRRGANTGELFF.